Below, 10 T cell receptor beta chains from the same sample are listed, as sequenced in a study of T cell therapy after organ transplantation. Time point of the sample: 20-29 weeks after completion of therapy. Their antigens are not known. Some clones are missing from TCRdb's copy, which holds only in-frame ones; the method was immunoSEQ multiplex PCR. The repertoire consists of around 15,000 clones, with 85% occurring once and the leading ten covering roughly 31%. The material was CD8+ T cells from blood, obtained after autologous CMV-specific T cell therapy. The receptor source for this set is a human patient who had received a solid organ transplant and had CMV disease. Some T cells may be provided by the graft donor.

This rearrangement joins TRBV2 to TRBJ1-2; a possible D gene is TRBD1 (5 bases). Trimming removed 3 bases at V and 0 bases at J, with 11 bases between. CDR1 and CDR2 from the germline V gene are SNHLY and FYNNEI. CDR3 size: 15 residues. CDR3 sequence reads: CASSDPRQSNYGYTF. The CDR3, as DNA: TGTGCCAGCAGTGATCCGCGACAGTCTAACTATGGCTACACCTTC.

The CDR3 nucleotides read TGTGCCAGCACCGACGGGGGGTCCTACAATGAGCAGTTCTTC. Amino acid sequence: CASTDGGSYNEQFF. The chain is built from TRBV6-1 and TRBJ2-1, with 7 bases lining up with TRBD2. Germline trimming cut 7 bases from V and 1 base from J; bases unmatched to any gene: 4. CDR3 size: 14 residues. CDR1 is MNHNS, CDR2 SASEGT, per germline.

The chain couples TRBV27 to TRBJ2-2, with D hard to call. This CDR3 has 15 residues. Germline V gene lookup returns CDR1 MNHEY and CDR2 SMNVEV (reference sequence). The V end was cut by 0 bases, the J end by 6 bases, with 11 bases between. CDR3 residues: CASSLSSRYPGELFF. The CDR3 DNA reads TGTGCCAGCAGTTTATCGAGCCGATACCCCGGGGAGCTGTTTTTT.

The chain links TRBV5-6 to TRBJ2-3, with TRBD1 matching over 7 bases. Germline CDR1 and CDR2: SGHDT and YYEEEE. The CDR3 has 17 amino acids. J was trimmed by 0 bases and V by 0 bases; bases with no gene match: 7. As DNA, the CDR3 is TGTGCCAGCAGCTTGGGTCCCCCCAGGGGGAGCACAGATACGCAGTATTTT. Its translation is CASSLGPPRGSTDTQYF.

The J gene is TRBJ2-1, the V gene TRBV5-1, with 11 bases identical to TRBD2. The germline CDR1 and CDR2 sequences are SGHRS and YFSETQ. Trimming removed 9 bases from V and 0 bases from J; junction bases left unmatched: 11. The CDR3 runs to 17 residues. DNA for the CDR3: TGCGCCAACACGGGACTAGCGGAGACCTCCTCCTACAATGAGCAGTTCTTC. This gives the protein CANTGLAETSSYNEQFF.

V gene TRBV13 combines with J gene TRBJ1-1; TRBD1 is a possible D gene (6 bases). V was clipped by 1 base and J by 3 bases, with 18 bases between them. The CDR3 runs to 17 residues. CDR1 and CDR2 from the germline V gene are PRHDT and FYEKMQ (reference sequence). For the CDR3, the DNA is TGTGCCAGCAGCTTAGTTGGTACAGGGTCGTGGGACACTGAAGCTTTCTTT. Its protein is CASSLVGTGSWDTEAFF.

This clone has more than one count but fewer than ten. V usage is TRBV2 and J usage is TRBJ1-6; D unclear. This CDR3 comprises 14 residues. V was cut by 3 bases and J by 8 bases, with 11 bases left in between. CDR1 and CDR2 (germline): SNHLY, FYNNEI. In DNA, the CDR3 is TGTGCCAGCAGTGAGGGGTTTGGGGATTCACCCCTCCACTTT. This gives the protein CASSEGFGDSPLHF.

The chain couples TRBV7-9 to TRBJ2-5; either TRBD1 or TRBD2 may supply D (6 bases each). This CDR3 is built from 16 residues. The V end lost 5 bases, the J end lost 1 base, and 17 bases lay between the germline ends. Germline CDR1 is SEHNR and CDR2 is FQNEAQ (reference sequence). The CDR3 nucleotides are TGTGCCAGCAGCCCTTACAGGGAGGAAAGCCAAGAGACCCAGTACTTC. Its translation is CASSPYREESQETQYF.

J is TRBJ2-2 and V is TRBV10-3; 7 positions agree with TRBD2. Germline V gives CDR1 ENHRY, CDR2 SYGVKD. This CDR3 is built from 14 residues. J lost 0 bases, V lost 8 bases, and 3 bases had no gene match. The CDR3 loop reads CAILADPNTGELFF. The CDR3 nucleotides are TGTGCCATCCTAGCGGATCCGAACACCGGGGAGCTGTTTTTT.

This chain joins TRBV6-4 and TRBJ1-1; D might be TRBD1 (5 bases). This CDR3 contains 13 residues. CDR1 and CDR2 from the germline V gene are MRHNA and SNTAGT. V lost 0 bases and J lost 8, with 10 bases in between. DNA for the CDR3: TGTGCCAGCAGTGACTCATTCCAGGGAGAAGCTTTCTTT. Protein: CASSDSFQGEAFF.